This section outlines one TCR beta chain sequence together with its context. In its sample, this clone was seen a few times. The clone's antigen remains unknown. Qualities for individual bases were not recorded, and no much larger clone is one base off. The library was built by means of the immunoSEQ multiplex PCR assay. The multiplex PCR relied on a mix of 60 forward primers for TCR Vbeta segments and 13 reverse primers for TCR Jbeta segments. Amplification of the CDR3 region of rearranged TCR beta genes was performed with a multiplex PCR assay on genomic DNA. On the Illumina HiSeq System, the amplified TCR beta libraries were sequenced as 87-base-pair reads. The original methods were these. A later analysis counted about 76 million unique TCR beta chains across the roughly 700 repertoires, and around 9.9 million of these chains were shared by at least two donors. Raw reads were error-corrected and collapsed into unique sequences by a nearest-neighbor algorithm in which closely related sequences were merged to remove PCR and sequencing errors. Alignment of CDR3 sequences to IMGT reference sequences was used to assign V, D and J gene segments. For a sequence to be retained, a match of at least six nucleotides was required to both a V gene segment and a J gene segment. Rearrangements were called productive when the CDR3 lacked stop codons and stayed in frame with V and J; all others were non-productive. Following IMGT convention, CDR3 was defined as the stretch from the second conserved V-encoded cysteine to the conserved J-encoded phenylalanine. In an earlier analysis of some 550 of the donors, sequences lacking an unambiguous match to a single V gene segment were excluded. In an earlier analysis of 450 to 700 of the donors, V segments were called functional above 56.7% productive rearrangements and were called segregating when the between-donor standard deviation exceeded 5%. To diagnose cytomegalovirus status from the catalog of TCR beta chain sequences, a statistical classification framework was built. In a later analysis, TCR nucleotide sequences were compared against IMGT/GENE-DB human TR gene sequences so that V and J genes could be assigned. A later analysis assigned CDR3 sequences and most-parsimonious VDJ recombination scenarios with the TCRdist pipeline. A later analysis defined each TCR beta chain by its CDR3 amino acid sequence plus V-gene family, and excluded reads lacking a unique V-gene family. As a way to deal with suspected cross-contamination and a sequencing artifact, a later analysis dropped 640 or so nucleotide sequences that were highly shared and had low generation probability. In a later analysis, a clonal expansion index for each public chain was calculated from normalized within-repertoire ranks of inferred template counts. In a later analysis, generation probabilities were computed using a VDJ recombination model fitted to out-of-frame rearrangements, and the results were checked against IGoR. In a later analysis, hypergeometric tests were used to score TCR-TCR, TCR-HLA and TCR-CMV co-occurrence, with a repertoire-size bias correction applied to TCR pairs. To estimate false discovery rates, a later analysis permuted the HLA or CMV assignments 20 times. In a later analysis, co-occurring TCRs were grouped using DBSCAN, and TCRdist sequence similarity was added for clustering within HLA-allele-positive subsets. Co-occurrence clustering excluded repertoires with fewer than 30,000 or more than 120,000 public chains, plus five with anomalous nucleotide sharing. The clones in this table, taken by TCRdb from immuneACCESS, are in-frame only. Not every clone is retained; where verified, under half of the shortfall comes from an unresolved V gene, and the cause of the rest is unknown. The DNA gave D and trimming, while V, J and clone size come from that table. The sample profile shows some 130,000 clones; over 60% of them were found once. 2.9% of the sample lies in the top ten.

This entry is derived from a study of cytomegalovirus exposure and HLA in healthy donors (dated by TCRdb to about 2017). As for the study more broadly: An earlier analysis of roughly 500 of the donors reported 250 to 350 Gb of sequence data and 117 million unique TCR beta sequences from about 179 million T cells. An early release covering 550 to 700 HLA-typed donors comprised about 300 gigabases of sequencing data and approximately 85 million unique TCR sequences. The genetic ancestry cluster associated with self-reported Caucasian donors included around 76% of the roughly 400 genotyped donors. The study was designed to test whether signatures of past pathogen exposure could be identified by cataloging public T cell receptors. Using immunosequencing, the study profiled T cell repertoires from 640 or so subjects and related those repertoires to cytomegalovirus serostatus. A separate validation cohort of 100 to 150 different subjects was used in addition to the roughly 700-subject first cohort. To predict cytomegalovirus infection status, the study brought together high-throughput TCR immunosequencing, statistical association of individual TCRs with disease status, and machine learning. A later analysis re-examined previously published TCR beta repertoires from roughly 650 donors and added high-resolution HLA genotyping to investigate patterns of TCR occurrence. Rather than drawing on any new phenotypic data, the later analysis identified candidate immune exposures from TCR beta sequences and the way those sequences occurred across donors. An earlier analysis of approximately 580 of the donors used high-throughput TCR beta sequencing to judge whether each TCR beta V gene segment behaved as functional or pseudogenic. Donor age, sex, ethnicity and CMV serostatus were compiled together with the repertoire data. A later genetic analysis took genome-wide SNP genotypes for about 65% of the 666 donors and used that subset as a discovery cohort. All discovery cohort repertoires had been generated on a single sequencing platform. Class I and class II HLA loci were covered by the typing at four-digit resolution. The number of donors typed differed by locus, with roughly 620-640 for A, B, C, DRB1 and DQB1, 522 for DQA1, some 570 for DPA1, and 472 for DPB1. Several DR-DQ haplotypes were handled as single units for association and clustering because linkage in the cohort was strong. Among about 400 genotyped donors of the cohort, an average of about 220,000 unique TCR beta nucleotide sequences was sequenced per donor, of which about 19% were non-productive.

CDR1 is given as SNHLY and CDR2 as FYNNEI, both from the germline V gene. Including the terminal cysteine and phenylalanine, the CDR3 comprises 18 residues. The DNA shown is the 54-base CDR3, in frame from base 1. V loses 6 bases of germline sequence and J loses 3 bases, and the interval between the two ends is 24 bases. The study at large found these results: A later analysis found that TCR association rates varied across HLA loci, with DRB1 alleles showing the most associated TCRs and HLA-C alleles the fewest. A cluster of highly shared sequence variants was judged likely to represent a technical artifact of the sequencing pipeline. Because HLA typing was unavailable for some donors at each locus, only the typed subset was used in association tests. In a later analysis, several top co-occurrence clusters were reported to appear linked to parvovirus B19, influenza, CMV and Epstein-Barr virus. According to the authors, the approach could potentially be generalized to other disease states and immunological phenotypes. Because the 87-base-pair reads could not distinguish some IMGT-functional V segments, including TRBV6-2 and TRBV6-3, those segments were excluded. Most CMV-associated TCR beta chains appeared to be HLA-restricted in a later analysis, and the HLA associations seemed to be driven largely by CMV exposure. Cytomegalovirus status was reported to be diagnosed by the classifier with high specificity and sensitivity in both the original and validation cohorts. A further reported finding was that TCR beta sequences accurately predicted the HLA-A and HLA-B alleles for most subjects in the first cohort. An earlier analysis of approximately 600 of the donors showed that most TCR beta V segments appeared in productive rearrangements either about 90% or about 30% of the time, which broadly matched IMGT annotations. Linkage disequilibrium might explain the correlated functional status among segregating V segments, but an unknown experimental factor could not be excluded. Over 15 rarely observed V segments, including chromosome 9 orphons, were excluded from the earlier analysis of several hundred of the donors because counts were too low. At a false discovery rate of 0.05, a later analysis linked fewer than 20,000 TCR beta sequences to specific HLA alleles. A total of 164 TCR beta chains were listed by the study as associated with cytomegalovirus. Compared with the approximately 670-donor mean, donors in an Asian-associated ancestry cluster had fewer N-insertions in productive TCRs, according to a later genetic analysis. While some public TCRs were present in many individuals, most TCR sequences turned up only very rarely across donors. The cohort was sequenced for TCR beta chains only, and without alpha or paired-chain data the features that could be detected were limited. In a later analysis, HLA-associated TCR beta chains showed more clonal expansion and lower generation probabilities than non-associated chains that were equally common. In vitro tests confirmed that a few of the cytomegalovirus-associated TCR beta chains recognize cytomegalovirus antigens. Presence/absence analyses assumed roughly uniform sequencing depth across donors, an assumption that may not hold. The only immune exposure information available for the cohort was CMV serostatus. Strong co-occurrence of HLA alleles, especially DR and DQ, made assigning TCR associations to individual alleles difficult. A later genetic analysis associated a missense DCLRE1C variant with V-gene and J-gene trimming of TCR beta chains, and an independent cohort replicated the association.

The cohort was made up of approximately 700 healthy bone marrow donors. Cohort members were all nominally healthy when sampled, although unrecorded immune exposures were likely present. CMV serostatus was positive for approximately 300 and negative for about half of the roughly 670 cohort members, and was not recorded for this donor. Each donor provided a peripheral blood sample, and peripheral blood mononuclear cells were used for TCR beta sequencing. Genomic DNA was extracted from the blood cell samples with the Qiagen DNeasy Blood Extraction Kit. The TCR comes from a human donor in good health. The receptor chain draws on TRBV2 and TRBJ1-3; perhaps TRBD1 is the D gene, with 5 bases matching. What was sequenced was PBMCs. CDR3 loop: CASSYLSRAGSVGNTIYF. The DNA sequence follows: TGTGCCAGCAGCTACCTCAGCCGAGCAGGGTCTGTTGGAAACACCATATATTTT.